One and the same sample provided the 27 T cell receptor beta chains below, sequenced in a study of OX40 agonist ivuxolimab in advanced cancers. Profiled with immunoSEQ multiplex PCR; TCRdb holds only in-frame clones, not every one. The sample lists 70,000 to 90,000 clones; 70% to 90% were seen once. The input for sequencing was CD4+ or CD8+ T cells sorted from blood, taken in a trial of the OX40 agonist ivuxolimab. These receptors came from an adult with an advanced solid tumor such as melanoma, head and neck, liver or kidney cancer.

The chain carries TRBV6-1 and TRBJ2-7; no definite D call. Trimming left V 6 bases short and J 4 bases short, with 10 bases between. The CDR3 runs 12 residues. Germline-derived CDR1 and CDR2 are MNHNS and SASEGT. DNA of the CDR3: TGTGCCAGCAGGGTACAGATTTACGAGCAGTACTTC. This translates into CASRVQIYEQYF.

The rearrangement joins TRBV6-5 to TRBJ1-5; D gene ambiguous. Germline CDR1 is MNHEY and CDR2 is SVGAGI. The CDR3 contains 12 residues. V lost 7 bases and J 1 base, leaving 5 bases between the germline ends. The CDR3 protein is CASTASNQPQHF. CDR3 sequence (DNA): TGTGCCAGCACAGCCAGCAATCAGCCCCAGCATTTT.

The CDR3 DNA sequence: TGTGCCAGCTCACCTTTAGACGGGGGGGACACCCCCTACGAGCAGTACTTC. This encodes CASSPLDGGDTPYEQYF. The chain has TRBV18 and TRBJ2-7, with 8 bases identical to TRBD2. This CDR3 region has 17 residues. Germline lookup yields CDR1 KGHSH and CDR2 LQKENI. V lost 3 bases and J lost 2; bases outside the gene matches: 12.

The chain combines TRBV19 with TRBJ1-5, with TRBD1 matching over 9 bases. The germline V gene encodes CDR1 LNHDA and CDR2 SQIVND (reference sequence). The CDR3 covers 17 residues. V lost 3 bases and J lost 2; bases outside the gene matches: 8. CDR3 amino acids: CASSILKQGAGNQPQHF. CDR3 DNA sequence: TGTGCCAGTAGTATCTTAAAACAGGGGGCGGGCAATCAGCCCCAGCATTTT. Based on the CDR3 plus reference TRBV19 and TRBJ1-5, the full variable domain is DGGITQSPKYLFRKEGQNVTLSCEQNLNHDAMYWYRQDPGQGLRLIYYSQIVNDFQKGDIAEGYSVSREKKESFPLTVTSAQKNPTAFYLCASSILKQGAGNQPQHFGDGTRLSIL.

The rearrangement links TRBV19 to TRBJ1-1; D gene uncertain. CDR1 is LNHDA and CDR2 is SQIVND in the germline V gene (reference sequence). This CDR3 comprises 15 residues. With 3 bases removed from V and 1 base from J, the gap between germline ends came to 12 bases. The CDR3 spells CASSIWNTRNTEAFF. CDR3 DNA sequence: TGTGCCAGTAGTATTTGGAACACCCGGAACACTGAAGCTTTCTTT.

This chain joins TRBV6-5 and TRBJ1-2; D remains ambiguous. This CDR3 comprises 13 residues. Germline values: CDR1 MNHEY, CDR2 SVGAGI. V was cut by 4 bases and J by 4 bases, with 10 bases left in between. The CDR3 nucleotides are TGTGCCAGCAGTTCAGGCAGGAGCTATGGCTACACCTTC. Translation: CASSSGRSYGYTF.

In its sample, this clone was seen once. The J gene is TRBJ2-5, the V gene TRBV19, with 7 bases matching TRBD1. Trimming took 5 bases from V and 1 from J; bases not matched to a gene: 4. This CDR3 has 14 amino acids. The germline V gene encodes CDR1 LNHDA and CDR2 SQIVND (reference sequence). The CDR3 sequence: CASSPGTAQETQYF. The CDR3 DNA follows: TGTGCCAGTAGTCCAGGGACAGCCCAAGAGACCCAGTACTTC.

The CDR3 DNA sequence: TGTGCCAGCTCATCGGGACAGGGAACTAACTATGGCTACACCTTC. It is translated as CASSSGQGTNYGYTF. This chain connects TRBV18 to TRBJ1-2; 9 positions match TRBD1. The CDR3 sequence is 15 residues long. V shed 5 bases, J shed 0 bases, and the junction held 4 bases outside the gene matches. Germline CDR1 KGHSH, CDR2 LQKENI. The complete variable domain, with remaining parts taken from reference TRBV18 and TRBJ1-2, reads NAGVMQNPRHLVRRRGQEARLRCSPMKGHSHVYWYRQLPEEGLKFMVYLQKENIIDESGMPKERFSAEFPKEGPSILRIQQVVRGDSAAYFCASSSGQGTNYGYTFGSGTRLTVV.

A word on this clone: The same CDR3 can be traced to other DNA sequences in this sample. This chain joins TRBV11-2 and TRBJ2-2, with D perhaps assigned TRBD1 or TRBD2 (5 bases each). Trimming stripped 5 bases from V and 0 bases from J, with 10 bases between. This CDR3 contains 15 residues. Per the germline V gene, CDR1 is SGHAT and CDR2 is FQNNGV. The CDR3, as DNA: TGTGCCAGCAGCATCGGGACCGCGAACACCGGGGAGCTGTTTTTT. It codes for CASSIGTANTGELFF.

J is TRBJ1-1 and V is TRBV28; D is unresolved. V dropped 4 bases and J dropped 4 bases, with 10 bases sitting between them. The CDR3 has 13 residues. Per germline, CDR1 MDHEN and CDR2 SYDVKM. The CDR3: CASSSRGGTEAFF. CDR3 DNA: TGTGCCAGCAGTTCACGTGGAGGCACTGAAGCTTTCTTT.

The CDR3 is CASSVLGLPSGNTIYF. CDR3 DNA sequence: TGTGCCAGCAGCGTATTGGGACTGCCCTCTGGAAACACCATATATTTT. The genes are TRBV7-8 and TRBJ1-3; TRBD1 might be the D (5 bases). Trimming removed 5 bases at V and 0 bases at J, with 14 bases between. The CDR3 spans 16 residues. Germline CDR1 is SGHVS and CDR2 is FQNEAQ.

This chain uses TRBV18 with TRBJ2-5, with D perhaps matching TRBD2 (6 bases). V lost 4 bases to trimming and J lost 4 bases, with 13 bases between them. The V gene's germline CDR1 is KGHSH and CDR2 LQKENI. The CDR3 is 14 amino acids. CDR3 region: CASSLQGGAETQYF. In DNA, the CDR3 is TGTGCCAGCTCACTTCAGGGAGGCGCAGAGACCCAGTACTTC.

This clone was seen a handful of times. The V call is TRBV5-5, the J call TRBJ2-2; 7 positions agree with TRBD1. The CDR3 has 15 residues. The J segment lost 5 bases and the V segment lost 4 bases, leaving 8 bases of the junction unmatched. Germline CDR1 SGHKS, CDR2 YYEKEE (reference sequence). CDR3 sequence reads: CASSAGTVATGELFF. Here the CDR3 DNA reads TGTGCCAGCAGCGCCGGGACAGTAGCGACCGGGGAGCTGTTTTTT.

V is TRBV7-9 and J is TRBJ2-1, with D possibly being TRBD2 (5 bases). The CDR3 has 15 residues. The germline V and J ends were trimmed by 3 bases and 4 bases, with 13 bases remaining between them. CDR1 SEHNR and CDR2 FQNEAQ come from the germline V gene (reference sequence). CDR3 sequence reads: CASSLKGVGYNEQFF. CDR3 DNA: TGTGCCAGCAGCTTGAAGGGAGTTGGGTACAATGAGCAGTTCTTC.

The rearrangement uses TRBV11-1 and TRBJ1-2, with TRBD1 identical over 7 bases. The CDR3 runs to 12 residues. V was pared by 1 base and J by 10 bases, with 3 bases of the junction left unmatched. Germline V gene lookup returns CDR1 SGHAT and CDR2 FQDESV (reference sequence). The CDR3 protein is CASSLGGTDYTF. CDR3 DNA: TGTGCCAGCAGCTTAGGAGGGACAGACTACACCTTC. Full variable domain (rest looked up from reference TRBV11-1 and TRBJ1-2): EAEVAQSPRYKITEKSQAVAFWCDPISGHATLYWYRQILGQGPELLVQFQDESVVDDSQLPKDRFSAERLKGVDSTLKIQPAELGDSAMYLCASSLGGTDYTFGSGTRLTVV.

The rearrangement joins TRBV2 to TRBJ2-3, with D unclear. This CDR3 is 15 amino acids long. Germline V gene data show CDR1 as SNHLY and CDR2 as FYNNEI. Deletions cut 6 bases from V and 6 bases from J, with 19 bases between. This chain's CDR3 is CASRPWSRAKDTQYF. In nucleotides, the CDR3 is TGTGCCAGCAGACCCTGGTCCCGGGCCAAGGATACGCAGTATTTT. Complete variable domain (other parts from reference TRBV2 and TRBJ2-3): EPEVTQTPSHQVTQMGQEVILRCVPISNHLYFYWYRQILGQKVEFLVSFYNNEISEKSEIFDDQFSVERPDGSNFTLKIRSTKLEDSAMYFCASRPWSRAKDTQYFGPGTRLTVL.

This chain joins TRBV7-2 and TRBJ1-6; D not resolved. Germline CDR1 SGHTA, CDR2 FQGNSA. The CDR3 has 13 amino acids. Trimming shortened V by 5 bases and J by 7 bases, and 9 bases separated the two germline ends. CDR3 region: CASSEPGNSPLHF. In nucleotides, the CDR3 is TGTGCCAGCAGCGAACCCGGGAATTCACCCCTCCACTTT.

The rearrangement joins TRBV7-8 to TRBJ2-1; D is unclear. V was trimmed by 5 bases and J by 0 bases, leaving 14 bases between them. The germline V gene has CDR1 SGHVS and CDR2 FQNEAQ. The CDR3 consists of 16 residues. CDR3 loop: CASSGRTPSSYNEQFF. CDR3 in DNA: TGTGCCAGCAGCGGCCGGACGCCAAGCTCCTACAATGAGCAGTTCTTC.

The gene calls are TRBV19 and TRBJ2-2, with D possibly TRBD2 on 6 matching bases. Trimming took 9 bases from V and 2 from J, leaving 13 bases between them. The V gene's germline CDR1 is LNHDA and CDR2 SQIVND (reference sequence). The length of the CDR3 is 14 residues. The DNA for the CDR3 is TGTGCCAGCCGGGAGCGGATAAACACCGGGGAGCTGTTTTTT. It is translated as CASRERINTGELFF.

The genes are TRBV30 and TRBJ1-3; D not resolved. CDR1 is GTSNPN and CDR2 is SVGIG in the germline V gene (reference sequence). V was cut by 1 base and J by 4 bases, with 5 bases left in between. There are 12 residues in the CDR3. The CDR3: CAWSGQGNTIYF. The CDR3 nucleotides read TGTGCCTGGAGTGGTCAGGGAAACACCATATATTTT.

This chain connects TRBV11-2 to TRBJ2-1, with 7 bases aligning to TRBD1. The CDR3 spans 13 residues. The germline gives CDR1 SGHAT, CDR2 FQNNGV. Trimming at V came to 5 bases and at J to 8 bases, leaving 6 bases not matched to a gene. CDR3 residues: CASSPTTGHEQFF. In DNA, the CDR3 is TGTGCCAGCAGCCCAACGACAGGGCATGAGCAGTTCTTC. Full variable domain (outside the CDR3, taken from reference TRBV11-2 and TRBJ2-1): EAGVAQSPRYKIIEKRQSVAFWCNPISGHATLYWYQQILGQGPKLLIQFQNNGVVDDSQLPKDRFSAERLKGVDSTLKIQPAKLEDSAVYLCASSPTTGHEQFFGPGTRLTVL.

The chain links TRBV5-1 to TRBJ2-1; D remains ambiguous. Germline CDR1 SGHRS, CDR2 YFSETQ. The CDR3 contains 15 residues. Trimming removed 2 bases from V and 5 bases from J, with 14 bases in between. The CDR3 spells CASSFGQAVHNEQFF. DNA of the CDR3: TGCGCCAGCAGCTTCGGCCAGGCGGTCCACAATGAGCAGTTCTTC.

The V gene is TRBV11-2, the J gene TRBJ2-3; D tentatively reads TRBD1 or TRBD2 (6 bases each). The germline CDR1 and CDR2 sequences are SGHAT and FQNNGV. Trimming stripped 2 bases from V and 7 bases from J, with 10 bases between. There are 13 residues in the CDR3. The CDR3 sequence: CASSLTGGYTQYF. Written as DNA, the CDR3 is TGTGCCAGCAGCTTAACCGGGGGCTATACGCAGTATTTT.

The rearrangement links TRBV5-1 to TRBJ2-3, with 10 bases that match TRBD2. V trimming: 0 bases; J trimming: 3 bases; junction bases outside the gene matches: 4. The germline CDR1 and CDR2 sequences are SGHRS and YFSETQ. The CDR3 is 16 amino acids. CDR3 sequence reads: CASSLVASGRTDTQYF. The DNA for the CDR3 is TGCGCCAGCAGCTTGGTGGCTAGCGGGAGAACAGATACGCAGTATTTT.

V usage is TRBV4-1 and J usage is TRBJ1-5; unclear D gene. Germline CDR1 reads MGHRA; CDR2 reads YSYEKL. The CDR3 covers 13 residues. V dropped 1 base and J dropped 3 bases, with 4 bases sitting between them. The CDR3 region is CASSQVPNQPQHF. The CDR3 coding sequence is TGCGCCAGCAGCCAAGTGCCCAATCAGCCCCAGCATTTT.

The V call is TRBV6-1, the J call TRBJ1-5, with no clear D. This CDR3 is 14 amino acids long. Germline CDR1 reads MNHNS; CDR2 reads SASEGT. V was trimmed by 2 bases and J by 9 bases, leaving 14 bases between them. The CDR3 DNA follows: TGTGCCAGCAGTGAAACGGGGTCGCGGGGGCCCCAGCATTTT. This encodes CASSETGSRGPQHF.

In its sample, this clone was seen a few times. V is TRBV15 and J is TRBJ1-3; 7 nucleotides agree with TRBD1. Germline values: CDR1 LNHNV, CDR2 YYDKDF (reference sequence). The CDR3 consists of 15 residues. J was trimmed by 9 bases and V by 0 bases; bases with no gene match: 8. CDR3 nucleotide sequence: TGTGCCACCAGCAGAGATGGGACAGACGGGGCCACCATATATTTT. As protein: CATSRDGTDGATIYF.